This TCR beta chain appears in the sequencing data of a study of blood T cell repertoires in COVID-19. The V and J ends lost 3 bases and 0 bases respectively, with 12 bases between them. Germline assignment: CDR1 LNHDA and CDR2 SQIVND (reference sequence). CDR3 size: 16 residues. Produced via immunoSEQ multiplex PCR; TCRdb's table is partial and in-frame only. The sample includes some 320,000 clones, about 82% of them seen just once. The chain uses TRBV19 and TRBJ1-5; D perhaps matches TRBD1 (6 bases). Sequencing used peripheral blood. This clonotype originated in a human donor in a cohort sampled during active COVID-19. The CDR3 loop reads CASSMWAGDSNQPQHF. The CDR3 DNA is TGTGCCAGTAGTATGTGGGCAGGGGATAGCAATCAGCCCCAGCATTTT.